This TCR beta chain was recovered during a study of PD-1 blockade in mismatch repair-deficient tumors. Overall study context: All were previously treated, progressing patients with eleven to twelve mismatch repair-deficient cancer types.

This clone was observed a handful of times. Germline-derived CDR1 and CDR2 are SGHRS and YFSETQ. The V end was cut by 0 bases, the J end by 8 bases, with 15 bases between. The CDR3 runs to 15 residues. The protocol was immunoSEQ multiplex PCR, while the TCRdb copy is restricted to in-frame clones and leaves out a portion. The table includes about 68,000 clones, almost 80% detected once. TCRs were sequenced from a few patients responding to pembrolizumab. The TCR sequence derives from an adult with mismatch repair-deficient cancer. The chain has TRBV5-1 and TRBJ2-1; possible D gene TRBD2, 7 bases. The specimen was peripheral blood, collected 2 weeks after starting pembrolizumab. The CDR3 loop reads CASSLEGGGPDEQFF. The CDR3 DNA reads TGCGCCAGCAGCTTGGAAGGGGGAGGGCCCGATGAGCAGTTCTTC.